Listed here are 24 T cell receptor beta chains from one sample, sequenced in a study of cytomegalovirus exposure and HLA in healthy donors. Primers included in the PCR were 60 Vbeta and 13 Jbeta primers. This table comes from immunoSEQ multiplex PCR, and its TCRdb copy is limited to in-frame clones, with some not included. The data show about 180,000 clones, roughly 78% seen once. Sequencing was carried out using PBMCs. The origin of the receptors is a woman aged 25-40 years in good health and CMV-seronegative.

This clone came up a few times. The chain combines TRBV5-6 with TRBJ2-1, with TRBD2 identical over 12 bases. The trim removed 3 bases at V and 6 bases at J, leaving 7 bases unmatched. From germline, CDR1 is SGHDT and CDR2 YYEEEE. The CDR3 loop spans 16 amino acids. In DNA form, the CDR3 reads TGTGCCAGCAGCTCCCTAGCGGGGGGGATTGGCAATGAGCAGTTCTTC. Protein product: CASSSLAGGIGNEQFF.

The chain links TRBV11-1 to TRBJ2-7, with 10 bases identical to TRBD1. The CDR3 covers 16 residues. Germline V CDR1 and CDR2: SGHAT, FQDESV (reference sequence). Trimming at V came to 5 bases and at J to 3 bases, leaving 10 bases not matched to a gene. The CDR3 reads CASSGLTGGNDYEQYF. In DNA, the CDR3 is TGTGCCAGCAGCGGATTGACAGGGGGCAACGACTACGAGCAGTACTTC.

This rearrangement joins TRBV11-1 to TRBJ2-1, with D unclear. Germline CDR1 SGHAT, CDR2 FQDESV (reference sequence). CDR3 length equals 12 residues. V dropped 5 bases and J dropped 6 bases, with 8 bases sitting between them. DNA for the CDR3: TGTGCCAGCAGCCGGTCTCGCAATGAGCAGTTCTTC. This sequence encodes CASSRSRNEQFF.

The chain combines TRBV29-1 with TRBJ1-2; D is possibly TRBD1 (6 bases). The germline CDR1 and CDR2 sequences are SQVTM and ANQGSEA. V was cut by 3 bases and J by 2 bases, with 13 bases left in between. The CDR3 covers 14 residues. The CDR3 loop is CSVDTGRGNYGYTF. CDR3 nucleotide sequence: TGCAGCGTTGATACAGGGAGGGGGAACTATGGCTACACCTTC.

Remarks on this clone: A read error may produce the germline difference seen at one junction end. The chain recombines TRBV30 with TRBJ1-1, with D possibly being TRBD1 (5 bases). The length of the CDR3 is 12 residues. CDR1 is GTSNPN, CDR2 SVGIG, per germline (reference sequence). The CDR3 is CAWSRWGTEAFF. The DNA of the CDR3 is TGTGCCTGGAGTCGGTGGGGCACTGAGGCTTTCTTT.

The chain couples TRBV2 to TRBJ1-2, with 9 bases aligning to TRBD1. CDR1 SNHLY and CDR2 FYNNEI come from the germline V gene. This CDR3 has 14 residues. V gave up 4 bases and J gave up 4 bases; unmatched junction bases: 4. CDR3 coding DNA: TGTGCCAGCAGTGCAGGACAGGGGCTCTATGGCTACACCTTC. It is translated as CASSAGQGLYGYTF.

This chain connects TRBV13 to TRBJ2-7, with 7 bases identical to TRBD1. V shed 5 bases, J shed 2 bases, and the junction held 15 bases outside the gene matches. The CDR3 runs 17 residues. Germline V CDR1 and CDR2: PRHDT, FYEKMQ (reference sequence). The CDR3 DNA reads as TGTGCCAGCAGCCCAATGAGTTACGGACAGGAGGCCTACGAGCAGTACTTC. It specifies CASSPMSYGQEAYEQYF.

The CDR3: CASSPGTAASYEQYF. CDR3 in DNA: TGTGCCAGCTCACCCGGGACAGCCGCTAGCTACGAGCAGTACTTC. The J gene is TRBJ2-7, the V gene TRBV18; 7 bases fit TRBD1. V dropped 3 bases and J dropped 3; count of bases not matched to a gene: 8. Per germline, CDR1 KGHSH and CDR2 LQKENI. The length of the CDR3 is 15 residues.

V and J are TRBV6-8 and TRBJ1-1, with D possibly being TRBD1 (5 bases). Trimming left V 0 bases short and J 0 bases short, with 14 bases between. This CDR3 spans 17 amino acids. The germline gives CDR1 MNHGY, CDR2 SAAAGT. The CDR3 nucleotides are TGTGCCAGCAGTTACTCGGGGTTGGAGGGGATGAACACTGAAGCTTTCTTT. This sequence encodes CASSYSGLEGMNTEAFF.

This rearrangement joins TRBV7-2 to TRBJ2-1, with 15 bases matching TRBD2. V shed 5 bases, J shed 4 bases, and the junction held 6 bases outside the gene matches. The CDR3 extends over 17 amino acids. Germline V gene sequence: CDR1 SGHTA, CDR2 FQGNSA. The CDR3 here is CASSGLAGGPPYNEQFF. The CDR3 bases are TGTGCCAGCAGCGGACTAGCGGGGGGGCCGCCGTACAATGAGCAGTTCTTC.

V is TRBV27 and J is TRBJ2-7, with D possibly being TRBD1 (6 bases). The germline gives CDR1 MNHEY, CDR2 SMNVEV (reference sequence). V was trimmed by 0 bases and J by 2 bases, leaving 11 bases between them. The CDR3 loop spans 15 amino acids. CDR3 residues: CASSLSWDTPYEQYF. Written as DNA, the CDR3 is TGTGCCAGCAGTTTATCATGGGACACCCCCTACGAGCAGTACTTC.

This clone was counted once. The V and J genes are TRBV29-1 and TRBJ1-2; 8 bases are a match to TRBD1. The CDR3 has 14 amino acids. Germline values: CDR1 SQVTM, CDR2 ANQGSEA. V shed 3 bases and J 3 bases; nucleotides not matched to a gene: 6. Written as DNA, the CDR3 is TGCAGCGTTGAGGGCAGGGGGCGGGACTATGGCTACACCTTC. Translating gives CSVEGRGRDYGYTF.

The chain has TRBV7-6 and TRBJ1-1; weak D call: TRBD1 (6 bases). With 0 bases removed from V and 0 bases from J, the gap between germline ends came to 8 bases. The CDR3 has 15 amino acids. CDR1 is SGHVS and CDR2 is FNYEAQ in the germline V gene. The CDR3 DNA is TGTGCCAGCAGCTTAGCGCCAGGGGTGAACACTGAAGCTTTCTTT. As protein: CASSLAPGVNTEAFF.

This clone was counted between two and nine times. This chain connects TRBV29-1 to TRBJ2-7, with 10 bases fitting TRBD1. This CDR3 is 15 amino acids long. Trimming at V came to 1 base and at J to 0 bases, leaving 3 bases not matched to a gene. In germline, CDR1 is SQVTM, CDR2 ANQGSEA. CDR3 DNA sequence: TGCAGCGTTGAAGTGGGGACAGGGGCCTCCTACGAGCAGTACTTC. It specifies CSVEVGTGASYEQYF.

V gene TRBV5-1 combines with J gene TRBJ1-4, with TRBD1 matching over 7 bases. V shed 1 base and J 10 bases; nucleotides not matched to a gene: 10. The V gene's germline CDR1 is SGHRS and CDR2 YFSETQ. There are 15 residues in the CDR3. The CDR3, as DNA: TGCGCCAGCAGCTTGTCGACCAGACAGGGACGAAAACTGTTTTTT. Translated: CASSLSTRQGRKLFF.

This clone was observed a few times. The chain recombines TRBV28 with TRBJ1-2; weak D call: TRBD1 (5 bases). The CDR3 extends over 12 amino acids. Germline-derived CDR1 and CDR2 are MDHEN and SYDVKM. V lost 1 base and J lost 7, with 7 bases in between. CDR3 coding DNA: TGTGCCAGCAGTTTATCAGGGTTTGGCTACACCTTC. Translated, it gives CASSLSGFGYTF.

This clone turned up a few times. The chain employs TRBV19 and TRBJ2-1; no definite D call. The CDR3 sequence is 13 residues long. V shed 2 bases and J shed 7 bases, with 9 bases lying between them. CDR1 is LNHDA, CDR2 SQIVND, per germline (reference sequence). CDR3: CASSIKPLNEQFF. The CDR3, as DNA: TGTGCCAGTAGTATAAAGCCCTTAAATGAGCAGTTCTTC.

Only a few counts were recorded for this clone. The V call is TRBV1, the J call TRBJ2-7; the table's D call, TRBD2, was not checked against the DNA. TRBV1 is reported as a pseudogene. The CDR3 runs to 21 residues. The CDR3: CTSSQESRLAGGSFLTYEQYF. CDR3 DNA sequence: TGCACCAGCAGCCAGGAATCCCGACTAGCGGGGGGGTCCTTCTTAACCTACGAGCAGTACTTC.

In this sample, this clone turned up once. The chain is built from TRBV4-1 and TRBJ1-1; D is possibly TRBD1 (6 bases). V was clipped by 2 bases and J by 1 base, with 17 bases between them. This CDR3 contains 17 residues. From germline, CDR1 is MGHRA and CDR2 YSYEKL. This CDR3 reads CASSQQFYHRENTEAFF. The CDR3 bases are TGCGCCAGCAGCCAACAATTCTACCACAGGGAGAACACTGAAGCTTTCTTT.

The gene calls are TRBV5-6 and TRBJ2-7, with D unresolved. Germline-derived CDR1 and CDR2 are SGHDT and YYEEEE. The ends were cut back, 0 bases at V and 5 bases at J, with 9 bases in the middle. The CDR3 consists of 13 residues. The CDR3: CASSLAGGNEQYF. The CDR3 DNA reads as TGTGCCAGCAGCTTGGCCGGTGGTAACGAGCAGTACTTC.

This clone was detected only once. The V and J genes are TRBV4-1 and TRBJ2-5, with 7 bases identical to TRBD1. The CDR3 extends over 14 amino acids. The junction had 5 bases not matched to a gene; V was cut back by 0 bases and J by 7 bases. Germline assignment: CDR1 MGHRA and CDR2 YSYEKL. The CDR3 sequence: CASSQDGRGRTQYF. CDR3 nucleotides: TGCGCCAGCAGCCAAGACGGTAGGGGGCGGACCCAGTACTTC.

The V call is TRBV6-5, the J call TRBJ1-3, with a weak D call TRBD1 (6 bases). Germline V gene sequence: CDR1 MNHEY, CDR2 SVGAGI. The ends were cut back, 7 bases at V and 0 bases at J, with 13 bases in the middle. This CDR3 spans 15 amino acids. The CDR3 loop is CASKIGTISGNTIYF. The DNA for the CDR3 is TGTGCCAGCAAGATCGGGACAATCTCTGGAAACACCATATATTTT.

The genes are TRBV10-2 and TRBJ1-1; D not certain. V gave up 6 bases and J gave up 1 base, with 3 bases separating them. Germline V gives CDR1 WSHSY, CDR2 SAAADI. The CDR3 loop spans 11 amino acids. The CDR3 DNA sequence: TGCGCCAGCAGACAGAACACTGAAGCTTTCTTT. This sequence encodes CASRQNTEAFF.

The chain is built from TRBV5-1 and TRBJ2-3; D is uncertain. Germline V gene sequence: CDR1 SGHRS, CDR2 YFSETQ. This CDR3 has 14 residues. The V gene lost 0 bases and the J gene lost 2 bases, with 7 bases spanning the gap. In nucleotides, the CDR3 is TGCGCCAGCAGCTTGGTGGTAGTCACAGATACGCAGTATTTT. Its protein is CASSLVVVTDTQYF.